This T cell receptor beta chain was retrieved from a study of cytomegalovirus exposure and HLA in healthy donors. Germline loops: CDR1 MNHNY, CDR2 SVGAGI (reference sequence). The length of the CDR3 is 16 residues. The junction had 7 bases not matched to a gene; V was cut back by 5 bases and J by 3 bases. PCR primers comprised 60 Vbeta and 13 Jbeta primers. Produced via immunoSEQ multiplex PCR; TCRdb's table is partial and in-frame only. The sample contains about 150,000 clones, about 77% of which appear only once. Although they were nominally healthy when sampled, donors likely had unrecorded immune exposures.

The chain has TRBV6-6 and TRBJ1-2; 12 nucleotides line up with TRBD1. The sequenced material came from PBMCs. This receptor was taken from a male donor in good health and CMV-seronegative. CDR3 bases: TGTGCCAGCAGTGGACCGGGACAGGGGGCATACTATGGCTACACCTTC. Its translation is CASSGPGQGAYYGYTF.